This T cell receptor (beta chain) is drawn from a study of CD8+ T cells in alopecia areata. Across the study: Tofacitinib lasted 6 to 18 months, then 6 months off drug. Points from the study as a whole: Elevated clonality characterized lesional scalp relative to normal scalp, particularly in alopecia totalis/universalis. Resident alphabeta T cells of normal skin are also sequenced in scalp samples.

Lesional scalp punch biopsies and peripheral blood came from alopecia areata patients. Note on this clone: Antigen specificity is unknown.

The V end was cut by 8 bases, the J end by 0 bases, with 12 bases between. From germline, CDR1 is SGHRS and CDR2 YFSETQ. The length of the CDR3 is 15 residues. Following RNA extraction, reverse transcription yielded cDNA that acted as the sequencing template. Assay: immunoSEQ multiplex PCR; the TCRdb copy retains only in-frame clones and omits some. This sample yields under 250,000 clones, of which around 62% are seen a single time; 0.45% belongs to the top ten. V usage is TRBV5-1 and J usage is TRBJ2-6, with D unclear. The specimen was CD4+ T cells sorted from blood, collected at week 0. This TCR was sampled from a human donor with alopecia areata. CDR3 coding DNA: TGCGCCAGTTCGACCTTAATCTCTGGGGCCAACGTCCTGACTTTC. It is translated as CASSTLISGANVLTF.